This TCR beta chain was obtained from a study of blood T cell repertoires in COVID-19. Study as a whole: The origin of the acute and convalescent COVID-19 samples was the United States, Italy and Spain. T cells, B-cell-depleted T cells, or PBMCs provided the cDNA or gDNA that served as material.

In its sample, this clone was seen a few times. The authors' processing: Estimates of nucleated cell counts were drawn from the amplification of reference gene primers. This table comes from immunoSEQ multiplex PCR, and its TCRdb copy is limited to in-frame clones, with some not included. That table supplies the V and J calls and clone size; D and trimming were determined from the DNA. The sample carries about 76,000 clones, roughly 85% recorded once. The source of this sequence is a man aged 55-75 years with COVID-19, enrolled during active disease. The sequencing sample was made of peripheral blood.

The CDR3, as DNA: TGTGCCAGTAGTGATCAGGTTTCGGCCCCGGTTAGCACCTTC. Amino acid sequence: CASSDQVSAPVSTF. The chain links TRBV19 to TRBJ1-2; the D is unclear. Trimming removed 5 bases from V and 13 bases from J, with 23 bases in between. This CDR3 has 14 residues. CDR1 and CDR2 from the germline V gene are LNHDA and SQIVND (reference sequence).